This T cell receptor beta chain was obtained from a study of TIL therapy for anti-PD-1-resistant metastatic lung cancer. The wider study: Patients had a median age of approximately 50 years (range 38-75).

Time point denoted: pre-treatment sample, taken before nivolumab and TIL therapy. Tumor tissue came from excised metastases, mostly pleural nodules or supraclavicular lymph nodes. Adults with stage 4 NSCLC were enrolled in a phase I trial. Sequencing used immunoSEQ v3. The assay was immunoSEQ multiplex PCR, and TCRdb's table has in-frame clones only and misses some. The table records about 7,000 clones, 62% of them present only once. Within the sample, this clone is medium-sized. Per germline, CDR1 SEHNR and CDR2 FQNEAQ (reference sequence). The V and J ends lost 5 bases and 5 bases respectively, with 15 bases between them. The CDR3 has 14 residues.

The sequencing here drew on tumor tissue, taken at baseline. The V gene is TRBV7-9, the J gene TRBJ1-2, with D perhaps TRBD1 (5 bases). The receptor was derived from a person aged 25-79 years with non-small cell lung cancer. The CDR3 sequence is CASSPRRDEYGYTF. The CDR3 bases are TGTGCCAGCAGCCCCCGCAGGGATGAGTATGGCTACACCTTC.